What follows describes a single T cell receptor (beta chain). Its antigen is not identified. Production of TCR beta cDNA used around 500 ng total RNA together with a constant-region primer. ARM-PCR was slightly modified, and three nested multiplex PCR rounds with it gave rise to the TCR beta libraries. It was with TRBV1-TRBV30 forward primers and a C-beta reverse primer that the first two PCR rounds were run, at around 10 cycles each. In TCRdb, the multiplex PCR reads were re-called with MiXCR into one record per CDR3 protein. In the table there are about 310,000 distinct CDR3 sequences, 50% to 60% of which are singletons. This entry is derived from a study of tumor-infiltrating lymphocytes in primary liver carcinoma. Findings and caveats of the study: Because the samples were bulk unsorted, the study did not compare CD4+ and CD8+ repertoires. It was tumor-adjacent and tumor-blood pairs that overlapped less than tumor region pairs did.

The authors took blood RNA from unsorted whole blood and also extracted germline DNA. Between the trimmed V and J ends, which lost 3 bases and 2 bases, there was a span of 11 bases. The CDR3 contains 14 residues. Germline V CDR1 and CDR2: SEHNR, FQNEAQ (reference sequence). The clonotype originates from a woman in her thirties with primary liver carcinoma and hepatitis B virus infection. Material: peripheral blood. The V call is TRBV7-9, the J call TRBJ2-7; a weak D match, TRBD2 (6 bases). CDR3 coding DNA: TGTGCCAGCAGCTTCAGCGGGTACCCCTACGAGCAGTACTTC. This gives the protein CASSFSGYPYEQYF.